This TCR beta chain was obtained from a study of blood T cell repertoires in COVID-19. The protocol was immunoSEQ multiplex PCR, while the TCRdb copy is restricted to in-frame clones and leaves out a portion. The table has some 260,000 clones, approximately 90% seen once. Trimming took off 4 bases at V and 1 base at J, with 15 bases between the two ends. The CDR3 sequence is 16 residues long. The germline CDR1 and CDR2 sequences are SGHDN and FVKESK. J is TRBJ2-3 and V is TRBV14; possible D gene TRBD2, 6 bases. The TCR originated in a middle-aged man who had recovered from COVID-19. The sample taken for sequencing was PBMCs or T cells enriched from blood (not recorded which). The CDR3 DNA reads TGTGCCAGCAGCCTCGGCGGGACGTGGGGCACAGATACGCAGTATTTT. Protein: CASSLGGTWGTDTQYF.